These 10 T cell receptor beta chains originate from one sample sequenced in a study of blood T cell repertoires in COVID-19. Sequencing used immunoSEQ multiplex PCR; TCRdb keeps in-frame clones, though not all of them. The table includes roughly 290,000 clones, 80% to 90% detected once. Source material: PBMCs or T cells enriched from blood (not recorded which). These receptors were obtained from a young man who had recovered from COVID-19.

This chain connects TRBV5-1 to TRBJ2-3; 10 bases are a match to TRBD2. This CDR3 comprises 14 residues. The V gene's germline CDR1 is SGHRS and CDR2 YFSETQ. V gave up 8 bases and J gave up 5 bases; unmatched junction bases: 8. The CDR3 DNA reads TGCGCCAGTCGCCAGCGGGGGGGCGGAGATACGCAGTATTTT. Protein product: CASRQRGGGDTQYF.

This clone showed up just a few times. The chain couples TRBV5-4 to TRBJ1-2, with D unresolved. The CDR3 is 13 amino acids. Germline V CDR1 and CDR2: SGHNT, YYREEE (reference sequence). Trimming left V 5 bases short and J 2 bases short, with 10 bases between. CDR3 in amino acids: CASSFDGNYGYTF. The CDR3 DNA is TGTGCCAGCAGTTTTGACGGGAACTATGGCTACACCTTC.

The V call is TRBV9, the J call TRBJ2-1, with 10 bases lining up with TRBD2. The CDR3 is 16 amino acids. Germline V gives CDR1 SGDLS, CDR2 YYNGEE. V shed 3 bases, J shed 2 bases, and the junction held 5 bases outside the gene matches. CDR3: CASSGPLAGAYNEQFF. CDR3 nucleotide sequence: TGTGCCAGCAGCGGACCGCTAGCGGGGGCCTACAATGAGCAGTTCTTC.

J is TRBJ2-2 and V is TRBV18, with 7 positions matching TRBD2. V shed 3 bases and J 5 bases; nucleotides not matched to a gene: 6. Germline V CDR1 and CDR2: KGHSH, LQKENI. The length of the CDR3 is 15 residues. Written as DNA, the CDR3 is TGTGCCAGCTCACCCTGGACTAGTCGGACCGGGGAGCTGTTTTTT. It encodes CASSPWTSRTGELFF.

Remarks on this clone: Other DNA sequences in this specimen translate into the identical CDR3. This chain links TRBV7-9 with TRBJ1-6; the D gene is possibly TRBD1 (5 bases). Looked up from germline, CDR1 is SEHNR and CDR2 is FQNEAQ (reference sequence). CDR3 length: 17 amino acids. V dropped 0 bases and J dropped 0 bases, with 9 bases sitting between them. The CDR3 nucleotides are TGTGCCAGCAGCTTAGCGCGGGGGAGCTCCTATAATTCACCCCTCCACTTT. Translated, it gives CASSLARGSSYNSPLHF.

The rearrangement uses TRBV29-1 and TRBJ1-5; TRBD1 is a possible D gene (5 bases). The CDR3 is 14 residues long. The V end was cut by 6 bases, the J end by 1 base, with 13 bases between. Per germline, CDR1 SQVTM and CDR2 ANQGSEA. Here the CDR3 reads CSVDILRSNQPQHF. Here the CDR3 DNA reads TGCAGCGTGGACATATTGAGAAGCAATCAGCCCCAGCATTTT.

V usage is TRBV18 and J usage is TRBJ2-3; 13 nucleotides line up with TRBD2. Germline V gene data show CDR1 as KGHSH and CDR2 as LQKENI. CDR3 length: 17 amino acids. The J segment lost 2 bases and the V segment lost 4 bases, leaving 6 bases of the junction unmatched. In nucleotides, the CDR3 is TGTGCCAGCTCACAATGGACTAGCGGGGGACTCACAGATACGCAGTATTTT. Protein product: CASSQWTSGGLTDTQYF.

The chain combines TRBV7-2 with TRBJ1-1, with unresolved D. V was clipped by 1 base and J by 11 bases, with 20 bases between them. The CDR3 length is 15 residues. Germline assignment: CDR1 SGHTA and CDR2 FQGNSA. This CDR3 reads CASSLDTGRSGMAFF. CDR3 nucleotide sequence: TGTGCCAGCAGCTTAGACACGGGGAGGAGCGGAATGGCTTTCTTT.

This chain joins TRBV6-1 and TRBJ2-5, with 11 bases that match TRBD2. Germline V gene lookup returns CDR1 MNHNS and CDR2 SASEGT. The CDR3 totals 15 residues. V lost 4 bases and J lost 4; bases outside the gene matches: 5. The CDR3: CASSVAGGPGETQYF. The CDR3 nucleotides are TGTGCCAGCAGTGTAGCGGGGGGGCCGGGAGAGACCCAGTACTTC.

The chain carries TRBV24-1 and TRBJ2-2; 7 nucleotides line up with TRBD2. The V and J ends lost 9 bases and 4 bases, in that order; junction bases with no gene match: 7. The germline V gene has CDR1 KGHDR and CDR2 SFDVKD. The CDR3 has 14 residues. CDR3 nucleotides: TGTGCCACCGGTAACGGGGGGTTCACCGGGGAGCTGTTTTTT. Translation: CATGNGGFTGELFF.